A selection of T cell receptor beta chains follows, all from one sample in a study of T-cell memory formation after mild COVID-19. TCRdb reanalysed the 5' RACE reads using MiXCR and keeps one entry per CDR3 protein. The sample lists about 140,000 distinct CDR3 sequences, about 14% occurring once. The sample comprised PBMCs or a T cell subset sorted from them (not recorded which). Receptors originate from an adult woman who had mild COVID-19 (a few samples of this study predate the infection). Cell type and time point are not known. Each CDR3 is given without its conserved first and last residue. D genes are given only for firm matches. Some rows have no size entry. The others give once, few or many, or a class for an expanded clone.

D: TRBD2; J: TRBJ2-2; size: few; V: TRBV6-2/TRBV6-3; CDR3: ASGYGGSTGELF
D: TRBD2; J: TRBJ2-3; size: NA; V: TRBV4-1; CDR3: ASSQTLGLAGTDTQY
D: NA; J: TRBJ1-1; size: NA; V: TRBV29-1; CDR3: SVEETGNTEAF
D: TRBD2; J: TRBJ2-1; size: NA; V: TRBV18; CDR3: ASSPLLSGGASSYNEQF
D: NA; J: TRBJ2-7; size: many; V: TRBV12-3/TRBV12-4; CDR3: ASSEGSPYEQY
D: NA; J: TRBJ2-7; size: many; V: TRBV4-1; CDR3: ASSQDGQTLWDEQY
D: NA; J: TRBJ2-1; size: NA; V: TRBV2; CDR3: ASSQLSGLNEQF
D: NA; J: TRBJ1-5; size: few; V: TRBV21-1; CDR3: ASSKTPNQPQH
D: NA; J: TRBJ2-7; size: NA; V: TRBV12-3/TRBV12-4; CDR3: ASRRVFYEQY
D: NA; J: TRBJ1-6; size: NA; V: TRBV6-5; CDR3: ASSIRVQGNSPLH
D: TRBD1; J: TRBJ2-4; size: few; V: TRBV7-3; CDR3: ASSLDGQGANIQY
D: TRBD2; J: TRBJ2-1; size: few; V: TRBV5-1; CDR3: ASSSNSGGVDEQF
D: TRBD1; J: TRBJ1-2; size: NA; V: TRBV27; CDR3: ASRDRGSHYGYT
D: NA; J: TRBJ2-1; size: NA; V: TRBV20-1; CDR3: SARDSERPRDEF
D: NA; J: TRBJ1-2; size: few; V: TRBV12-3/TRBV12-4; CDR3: ASSNLLLGGYT
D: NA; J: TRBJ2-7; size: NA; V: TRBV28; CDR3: ASSRSSGTYEQY
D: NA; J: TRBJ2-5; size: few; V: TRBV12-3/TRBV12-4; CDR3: ASSPLSPQETQY
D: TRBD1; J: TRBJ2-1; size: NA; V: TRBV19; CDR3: ASSQTGGAYNEQF
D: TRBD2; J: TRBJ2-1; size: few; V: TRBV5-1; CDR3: ASSRASGGNEQF
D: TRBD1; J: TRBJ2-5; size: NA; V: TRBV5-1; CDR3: ASRSGTGSETQY
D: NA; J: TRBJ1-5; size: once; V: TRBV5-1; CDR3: ASSLNGGGGQPQH
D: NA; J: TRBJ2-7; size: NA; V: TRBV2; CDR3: ASCDRQIYEQY
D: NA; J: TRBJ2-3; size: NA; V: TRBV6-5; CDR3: ASSYSSLVSTDTQY
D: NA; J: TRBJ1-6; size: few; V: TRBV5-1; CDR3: ASKRDSYNSPLH
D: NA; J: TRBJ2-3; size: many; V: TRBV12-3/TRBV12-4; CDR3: ASSGIEVTQY
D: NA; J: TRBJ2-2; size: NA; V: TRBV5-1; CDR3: ASSLLYAGWNTGELF
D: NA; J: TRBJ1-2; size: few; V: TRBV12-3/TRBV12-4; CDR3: ASSLSQGLNYGYT
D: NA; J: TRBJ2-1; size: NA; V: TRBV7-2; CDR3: ASSFFGRGYNEQF
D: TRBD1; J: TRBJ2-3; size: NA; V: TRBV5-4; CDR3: ASSSGQVYSTDTQY
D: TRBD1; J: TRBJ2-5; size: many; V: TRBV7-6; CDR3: ASSPTGGAEETQY
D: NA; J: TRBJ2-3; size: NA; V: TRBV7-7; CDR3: ASSPALDPSTDTQY
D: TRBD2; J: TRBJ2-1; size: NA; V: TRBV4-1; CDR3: ASSQDGLAGASSYNEQF
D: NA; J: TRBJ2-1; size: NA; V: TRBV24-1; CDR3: ATSDPRWNEQF
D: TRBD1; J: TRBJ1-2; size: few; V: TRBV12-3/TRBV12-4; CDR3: ASSLGQLETYGYT
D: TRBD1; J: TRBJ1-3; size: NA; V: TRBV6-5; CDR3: ASSYHSGGAVGNTIY
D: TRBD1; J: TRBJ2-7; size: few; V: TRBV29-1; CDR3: SARSDRNYEQY
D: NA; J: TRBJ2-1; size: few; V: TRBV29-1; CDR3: SVDTRGASSSPEQF
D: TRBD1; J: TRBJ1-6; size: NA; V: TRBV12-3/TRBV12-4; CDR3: ASSSAGGVNSPLH
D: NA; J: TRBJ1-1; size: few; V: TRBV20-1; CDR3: SVFLPEQLNTEAF
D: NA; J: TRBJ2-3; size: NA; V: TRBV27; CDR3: ASSVGQGTDTQY
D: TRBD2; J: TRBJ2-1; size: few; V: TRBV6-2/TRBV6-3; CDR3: ASSYSGLSSYNEQF
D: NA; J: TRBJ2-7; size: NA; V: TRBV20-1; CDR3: SASKDGEQY
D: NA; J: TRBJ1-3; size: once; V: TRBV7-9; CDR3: ASSSSRGKGNTIY
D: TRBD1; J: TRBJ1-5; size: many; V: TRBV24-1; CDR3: ATSGGQGYQPQH
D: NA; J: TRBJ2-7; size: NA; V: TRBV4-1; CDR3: ASSQVPGYEQY
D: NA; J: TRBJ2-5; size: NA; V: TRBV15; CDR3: ATSREGTAYEKETQY
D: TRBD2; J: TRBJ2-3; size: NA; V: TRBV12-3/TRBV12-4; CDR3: ASSIPSGGPPDTQY
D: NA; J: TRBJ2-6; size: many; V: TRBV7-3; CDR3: ASSPSSGANVLT
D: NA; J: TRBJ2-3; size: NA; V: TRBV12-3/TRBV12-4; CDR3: ASMPGEFVNTQY
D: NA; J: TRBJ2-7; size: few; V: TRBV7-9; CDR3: ASSLKSATYEQY
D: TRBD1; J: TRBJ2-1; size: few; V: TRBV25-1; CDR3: ASSDRDRVFDEQF
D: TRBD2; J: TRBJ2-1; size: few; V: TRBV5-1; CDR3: ASSFGAGGYNEQF